The present T cell receptor (beta chain) was sequenced within a study of early T cells in non-severe SARS-CoV-2 infection. Study-level findings and limits: Lookups in VDJdb leaned toward anti-spike CD8 responses and missed private and CD4 specificities.

This clonotype was seen more than once but under ten times. Its antigen is unidentified. The CDR3 has 12 residues. J gave up 3 bases and V 4 bases, and 1 base lay outside the gene matches. Germline V gives CDR1 DFQATT, CDR2 SNEGSKA (reference sequence). Unique molecular identifiers (one per individual cDNA molecule) were attached. TCRdb independently ran MiXCR on the 5' RACE reads; one entry per CDR3 protein. Of about 52,000 distinct CDR3 sequences listed, approximately 10% are singletons. Specimen: whole blood. This sequence was found in an adult who was a healthcare worker with PCR-confirmed SARS-CoV-2 infection or an uninfected control (not recorded which). The V gene is TRBV20-1, the J gene TRBJ2-5; 8 bases are shared with TRBD2. The CDR3 nucleotides read TGCAGTGCTATCGGGGGGGAAGAGACCCAGTACTTC. Its translation: CSAIGGEETQYF.